Below are 2 T cell receptor beta chains sequenced from a single sample in a study of tumor-infiltrating T cells and Merkel cell polyomavirus. On the study more broadly: The T cells studied were CD8+ and recognized the Merkel cell polyomavirus KLL epitope.

Immunohistochemistry showed robust Merkel cell polyomavirus Large T antigen staining in every patient's tumor. Method: immunoSEQ multiplex PCR; TCRdb's copy keeps in-frame clones and lacks some. The table includes more than 20,000 clones, about 85% detected once. Specimen: lymph node tissue. The receptors here all came from a man aged 45-60 years with Merkel cell carcinoma.

This chain uses TRBV5-1 with TRBJ1-2; 11 nucleotides align to TRBD1. This CDR3 has 18 amino acids. V shed 4 bases and J 4 bases; nucleotides not matched to a gene: 15. CDR1 and CDR2 (germline): SGHRS, YFSETQ. CDR3 nucleotide sequence: TGCGCCAGCAGCATCTCCGGGACAGGGGGTATCGGTGGCTATGGCTACACCTTC. Translation: CASSISGTGGIGGYGYTF.

This clone was picked up one time. The chain employs TRBV7-9 and TRBJ2-7, with 14 bases matching TRBD2. Germline CDR1 and CDR2: SEHNR and FQNEAQ (reference sequence). The CDR3 has 16 amino acids. V lost 5 bases, J lost 3 bases, and 6 bases stayed unmatched. The CDR3 is CASSPWTSGGIYEQYF. The CDR3 nucleotides are TGTGCCAGCAGCCCTTGGACTAGCGGGGGGATCTACGAGCAGTACTTC. The variable domain in full, with the rest retrieved from reference TRBV7-9 and TRBJ2-7, is DTGVSQNPRHKITKRGQNVTFRCDPISEHNRLYWYRQTLGQGPEFLTYFQNEAQLEKSRLLSDRFSAERPKGSFSTLEIQRTEQGDSAMYLCASSPWTSGGIYEQYFGPGTRLTVT.